This T cell receptor beta chain was profiled in a study of blood T cell repertoires in COVID-19. Study summary: Acute and convalescent COVID-19 samples came from the United States, Italy and Spain. The analysed material was cDNA or gDNA that came from T cells, B-cell-depleted T cells, or PBMCs.

Original methodology: Reference gene primer amplification gave nucleated cell count estimates. The assay was immunoSEQ multiplex PCR, and TCRdb's table has in-frame clones only and misses some. V and J calls and clone size are copied from that table; D and trimming were computed from the DNA. This sample has a few hundred thousand clones, with roughly 86% found just once. The source of this sequence is a human donor in a cohort sampled during active COVID-19. Material: peripheral blood.

The chain's CDR3 is CAWSSGRAGNEQFF. In DNA form, the CDR3 reads TGTGCCTGGAGTAGCGGGAGGGCCGGCAATGAGCAGTTCTTC. The chain combines TRBV30 with TRBJ2-1, with 10 bases aligning to TRBD2. Germline assignment: CDR1 GTSNPN and CDR2 SVGIG (reference sequence). The trim removed 2 bases at V and 6 bases at J, leaving 4 bases unmatched. The CDR3 totals 14 residues.